This T cell receptor (beta chain) stems from a study of cytomegalovirus exposure and HLA in healthy donors. Use of 60 Vbeta and 13 Jbeta primers characterized the PCR. The protocol was immunoSEQ multiplex PCR, while the TCRdb copy is restricted to in-frame clones and leaves out a portion. This sample lists around 44,000 clones; its ten largest clones have around 5.6%. The CDR3 extends over 16 amino acids. V was pared by 3 bases and J by 0 bases, with 11 bases between. Germline-derived CDR1 and CDR2 are KGHSH and LQKENI. The clonotype comes from a male donor in good health and CMV-seropositive. Input material: PBMCs. V is TRBV18 and J is TRBJ1-4, with D possibly matching TRBD1 (6 bases). The CDR3 protein is CASSPVGGTTNEKLFF. The CDR3, as DNA: TGTGCCAGCTCACCGGTAGGGGGAACAACTAATGAAAAACTGTTTTTT.